The rows below give T cell receptor beta chains drawn from one sample of a study of T cell repertoires in ileal Crohn's disease. The method was immunoSEQ multiplex PCR; TCRdb's version includes in-frame clones alone and lacks a portion of them. The table lists 8,000 to 9,500 clones, 85% of them singletons. Sample: ileal tissue. Receptors were obtained from an adult with Crohn's disease. CDR3s include the opening cysteine and the closing phenylalanine or tryptophan. Fields, in order: J gene, D gene, V gene, clone size, CDR3 DNA, CDR3 protein. A D gene is named only where the DNA matches it firmly. Clone size is stated in some rows and not others, as once, few, many or a class when expanded.

TRBJ2-4 NA TRBV5-6 NA TGTGCCAGCAGCTCGGGGGCCAAAAACATTCAGTACTTC CASSSGAKNIQYF
TRBJ1-4 TRBD1 TRBV5-1 NA TGCGCCAGCAGCTTGGTGGGACAGTCTGAAAAACTGTTTTTT CASSLVGQSEKLFF
TRBJ2-1 TRBD1 TRBV27 NA TGTGCCAGCAGAGCTCCGGGACAGGGGCGGAATGAGCAGTTCTTC CASRAPGQGRNEQFF
TRBJ2-7 NA TRBV30 NA TGTGCCTGGCAATCCGGGACTCAGAGCTCCTACGAGCAGTACTTC CAWQSGTQSSYEQYF
TRBJ2-7 NA TRBV5-4 NA TGTGCCAGCAGCTTACGCGGGACCCACCGAGAGCAGTACTTC CASSLRGTHREQYF
TRBJ1-3 NA TRBV29-1 NA TGCAGCGTTCCAGGGGCCGGAAACACCATATATTTT CSVPGAGNTIYF
TRBJ2-7 NA TRBV13 NA TGTGCCAGCAGCTTAGTGCGTAGGGGGAACACCGACGAGCAGTACTTC CASSLVRRGNTDEQYF
TRBJ1-3 TRBD1 TRBV5-5 NA TGTGCCAGCAGCTTCTTTTTGACAGGGGGGAGCTCTGGAAACACCATATATTTT CASSFFLTGGSSGNTIYF
TRBJ2-4 NA TRBV28 NA TGTGCCAGCAGTCCTCTGTCAGGGGACAAAAACATTCAGTACTTC CASSPLSGDKNIQYF
TRBJ2-3 NA TRBV6-1 NA TGTGCCAGCAGTGACGCAGATACGCAGTATTTT CASSDADTQYF
TRBJ1-5 NA TRBV19 NA TGTGCCAGTAGTATTCGCAGGGAAAGGCAGCCCCAGCATTTT CASSIRRERQPQHF
TRBJ1-5 NA TRBV28 NA TGTGCCAGCCGTGGGGGGGGTCAGCCCCAGCATTTT CASRGGGQPQHF
TRBJ1-2 TRBD1 TRBV6-6 NA TGTGCCAGCAGTTATAACAGGGGAGCGAACTATGGCTACACCTTC CASSYNRGANYGYTF
TRBJ2-7 NA TRBV7-2 NA TGTGCCAGCAGTTCCCTCCAAGGTAGCGTGTACGAGCAGTACTTC CASSSLQGSVYEQYF
TRBJ2-6 NA TRBV7-6 NA TGTGCCATCGACGCAACTGGGGCCAACGTCCTGACTTTC CAIDATGANVLTF
TRBJ2-7 NA TRBV7-9 NA TGTGCCAGCAGCTTACGAGACGAGCAGTACTTC CASSLRDEQYF
TRBJ2-7 NA TRBV11-2 NA TGTGCCAGCAGCTTAGGAATTGGGCGAGGAGAGCAGTACTTC CASSLGIGRGEQYF
TRBJ1-1 NA TRBV28 NA TGTGCCAGCAGTCGCCCCCCGGACAGTGAAGCTTTCTTT CASSRPPDSEAFF
TRBJ1-5 TRBD1 TRBV28 NA TGTGCCAGCAGAGGGGGCTCGAATCAGCCCCAGCATTTT CASRGGSNQPQHF
TRBJ1-1 NA TRBV6-4 NA TGTGCCAGCAGTGACTCGATTCAGGGGACGGACACTGAAGCTTTCTTT CASSDSIQGTDTEAFF
TRBJ2-1 TRBD2 TRBV4-1 NA TGCGCCAGCAGCCAAGGAACTAGCGGGGGGGCTCTTTCTTACAATGAGCAGTTCTTC CASSQGTSGGALSYNEQFF
TRBJ1-1 NA TRBV5-4 NA TGTGCCAGCAGCGGATACACAGGAGCTGAAGCTTTCTTT CASSGYTGAEAFF
TRBJ1-3 NA TRBV19 NA TGTGCCAGTAGTCCACGACAGGATTTCTCTGGAAACACCATATATTTT CASSPRQDFSGNTIYF
TRBJ1-1 NA TRBV18 few TGTGCCAGCTCACCACAGCGAGAAGAAGCTTTCTTT CASSPQREEAFF
TRBJ2-3 TRBD2 TRBV5-1 once TGCGCCAGCAGCTTGCGGGGGGTATCCACAGATACGCAGTATTTT CASSLRGVSTDTQYF
TRBJ1-2 NA TRBV5-1 NA TGCGCCAGCAGACCTATCCCGACAGGACCTAACTATGGCTACACCTTC CASRPIPTGPNYGYTF
TRBJ1-3 NA TRBV19 once TGTGCCAGTAGCGGGGACTCTGGAAACACCATATATTTT CASSGDSGNTIYF
TRBJ1-5 NA TRBV15 few TGTGCCACCAGCAGAGATCTGGTCAGCAATAGCAATCAGCCCCAGCATTTT CATSRDLVSNSNQPQHF
TRBJ2-7 NA TRBV28 NA TGTGCCGGCCAAAGGGGGAACGAGCAGTACTTC CAGQRGNEQYF
TRBJ2-5 NA TRBV5-1 NA TGCGCCAGCAGCTTGGCCGTAGGGACTGGGCAAGAGACCCAGTACTTC CASSLAVGTGQETQYF
TRBJ1-5 NA TRBV28 NA TGTGCCAGCAGTTTGCGGCACAGGATGGGAAGCAATCAGCCCCAGCATTTT CASSLRHRMGSNQPQHF